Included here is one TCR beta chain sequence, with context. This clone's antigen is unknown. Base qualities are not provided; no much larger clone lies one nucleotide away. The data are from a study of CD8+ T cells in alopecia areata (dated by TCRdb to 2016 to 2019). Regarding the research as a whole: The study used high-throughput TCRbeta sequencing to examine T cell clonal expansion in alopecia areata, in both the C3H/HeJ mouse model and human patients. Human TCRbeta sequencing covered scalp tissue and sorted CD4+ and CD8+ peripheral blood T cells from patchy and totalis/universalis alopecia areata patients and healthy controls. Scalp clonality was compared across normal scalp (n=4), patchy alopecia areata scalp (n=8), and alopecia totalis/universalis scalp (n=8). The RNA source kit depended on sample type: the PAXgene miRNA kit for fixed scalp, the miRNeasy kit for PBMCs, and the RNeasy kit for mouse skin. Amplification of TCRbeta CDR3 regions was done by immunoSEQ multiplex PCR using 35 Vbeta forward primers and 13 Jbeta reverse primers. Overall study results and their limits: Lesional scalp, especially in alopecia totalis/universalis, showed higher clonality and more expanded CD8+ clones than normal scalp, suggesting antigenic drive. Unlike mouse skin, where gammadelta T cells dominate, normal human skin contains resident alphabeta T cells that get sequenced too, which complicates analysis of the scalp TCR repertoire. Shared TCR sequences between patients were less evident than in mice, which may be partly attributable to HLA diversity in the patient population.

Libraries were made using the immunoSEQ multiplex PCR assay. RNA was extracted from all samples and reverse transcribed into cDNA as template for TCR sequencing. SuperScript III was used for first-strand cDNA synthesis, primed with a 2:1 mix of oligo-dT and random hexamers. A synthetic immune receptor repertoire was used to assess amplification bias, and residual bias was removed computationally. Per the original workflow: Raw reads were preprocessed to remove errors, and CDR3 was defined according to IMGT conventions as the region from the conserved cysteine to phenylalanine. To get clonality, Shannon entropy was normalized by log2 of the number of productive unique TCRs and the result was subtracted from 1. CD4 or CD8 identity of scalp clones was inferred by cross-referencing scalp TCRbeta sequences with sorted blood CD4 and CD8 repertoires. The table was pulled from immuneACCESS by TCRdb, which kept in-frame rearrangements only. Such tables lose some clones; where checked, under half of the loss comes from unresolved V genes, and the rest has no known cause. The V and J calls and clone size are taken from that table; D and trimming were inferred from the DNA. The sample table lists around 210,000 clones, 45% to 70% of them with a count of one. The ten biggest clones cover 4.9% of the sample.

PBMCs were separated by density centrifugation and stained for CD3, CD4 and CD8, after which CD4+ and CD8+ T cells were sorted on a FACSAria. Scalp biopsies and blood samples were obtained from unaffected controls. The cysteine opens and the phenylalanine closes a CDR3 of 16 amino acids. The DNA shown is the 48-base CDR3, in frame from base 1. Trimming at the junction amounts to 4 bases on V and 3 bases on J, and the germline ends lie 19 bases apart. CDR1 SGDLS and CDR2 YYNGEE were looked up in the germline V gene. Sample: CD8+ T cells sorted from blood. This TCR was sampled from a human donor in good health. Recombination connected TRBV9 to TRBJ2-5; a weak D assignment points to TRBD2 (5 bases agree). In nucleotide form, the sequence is TGTGCCAGCAGCTTCCGTCTGGCAGCGGACGAAGAGACCCAGTACTTC. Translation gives CASSFRLAADEETQYF.